This T cell receptor (beta chain) is drawn from a study of CD8 T cells in Susac syndrome. This CDR3 spans 15 amino acids. V was clipped by 5 bases and J by 3 bases; unmatched bases: 4. Germline lookup yields CDR1 PRHDT and CDR2 FYEKMQ (reference sequence). The RNA, about 0.45 to 1 ug, was put through reverse transcription using random hexamers. A single record per CDR3 protein comes from TCRdb applying MiXCR to the immunoSEQ multiplex PCR reads. The sample lists fewer than 350,000 distinct CDR3 sequences, approximately 85% seen once, with around 0.2% in the top ten. This clonotype was counted a few times.

The TCR originated in a human donor with multiple sclerosis. Sequenced sample: CD8+ T cells from PBMCs. This sequence joins TRBV13 and TRBJ2-7, with 13 bases fitting TRBD2. In DNA form, the CDR3 reads TGTGCCAGCAGCCCCCGGACTAGCGGGAGCTACGAGCAGTACTTC. It translates to CASSPRTSGSYEQYF.